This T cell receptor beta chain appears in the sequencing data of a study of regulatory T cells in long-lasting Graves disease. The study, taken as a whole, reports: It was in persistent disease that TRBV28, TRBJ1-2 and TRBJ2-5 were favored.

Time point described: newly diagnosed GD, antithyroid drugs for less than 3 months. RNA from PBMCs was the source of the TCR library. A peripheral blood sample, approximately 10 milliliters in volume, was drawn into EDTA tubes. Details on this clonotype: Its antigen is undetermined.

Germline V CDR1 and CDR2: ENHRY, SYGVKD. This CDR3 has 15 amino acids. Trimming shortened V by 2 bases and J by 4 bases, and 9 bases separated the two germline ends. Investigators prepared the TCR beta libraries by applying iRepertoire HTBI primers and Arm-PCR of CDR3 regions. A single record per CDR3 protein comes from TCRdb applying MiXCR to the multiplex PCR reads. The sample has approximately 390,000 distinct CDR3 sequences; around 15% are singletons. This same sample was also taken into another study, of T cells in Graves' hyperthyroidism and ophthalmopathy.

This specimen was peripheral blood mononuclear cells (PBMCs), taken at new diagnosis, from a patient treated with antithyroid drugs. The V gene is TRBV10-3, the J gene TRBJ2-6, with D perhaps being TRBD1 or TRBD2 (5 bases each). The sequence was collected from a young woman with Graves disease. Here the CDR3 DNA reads TGTGCCATCAGTGAGCCCCGGGGCGGGGCCAACGTCCTGACTTTC. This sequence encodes CAISEPRGGANVLTF.